This paragraph reports one T cell receptor beta chain. The CDR3 covers 13 residues. The data belong to a study of OX40 agonist ivuxolimab in advanced cancers. TCRdb's copy holds only in-frame clones and misses some; the assay was immunoSEQ multiplex PCR. The sample records tens of thousands of clones, approximately 93% being singletons. The sample consisted of CD4+ or CD8+ T cells sorted from blood, taken in a trial of the OX40 agonist ivuxolimab. V is TRBV21-1 and J is TRBJ2-4; the D call in the table, TRBD2, was not verified against the DNA. TRBV21-1 is annotated as a pseudogene. The TCR originated in an adult with an advanced solid tumor such as melanoma, head and neck, liver or kidney cancer. The DNA for the CDR3 is TGTGCCAGCAGTAGTTTCCCCAAAAACATTCAGTACTTC. Its translation is CASSSFPKNIQYF.